Presented here are 21 T cell receptor beta chains from one specimen sequenced in a study of cytomegalovirus exposure and HLA in healthy donors. The PCR had 60 Vbeta and 13 Jbeta primers. TCRdb's table, derived via immunoSEQ multiplex PCR, lists solely in-frame clones and lacks some. Seen here are 100,000 to 150,000 clones, 70% to 80% observed once, and the top ten hold more than 3%. The sequencing input was PBMCs. The receptors stem from a man aged 25-45 years in good health and CMV-seronegative.

This sequence joins TRBV2 and TRBJ1-3, with a possible D match to TRBD1 (5 bases). Trimming cost V 4 bases and J 1 base, with 8 bases left between them. The CDR3 has 14 amino acids. The germline V gene encodes CDR1 SNHLY and CDR2 FYNNEI. CDR3 region: CASSGGVSGNTIYF. CDR3 DNA sequence: TGTGCCAGCAGTGGGGGGGTTTCTGGAAACACCATATATTTT.

This clone has more than one count but fewer than ten. The chain recombines TRBV9 with TRBJ2-7; 7 nucleotides agree with TRBD1. Germline CDR1 SGDLS, CDR2 YYNGEE. The CDR3 totals 13 residues. The ends lost 4 bases at V and 5 bases at J; junction bases unmatched: 6. For the CDR3, the DNA is TGTGCCAGCAGCTTTTCCACAGGGGACGAGCAGTACTTC. This codes for CASSFSTGDEQYF.

In regard to this clone: The sample holds other DNA sequences that translate to the same CDR3. This chain joins TRBV5-1 and TRBJ1-5; D perhaps matches TRBD1 (5 bases). Germline assignment: CDR1 SGHRS and CDR2 YFSETQ. The CDR3 is 14 residues long. V was shortened by 5 bases and J by 1 base, with 10 bases between the two germline ends. CDR3: CASSPGGSNQPQHF. The CDR3 region has the DNA TGCGCCAGCAGTCCGGGGGGGAGCAATCAGCCCCAGCATTTT.

The CDR3 spells CAISERGGDYNEQFF. As DNA, the CDR3 is TGTGCCATCAGTGAAAGAGGGGGGGACTACAATGAGCAGTTCTTC. The chain joins TRBV10-3 to TRBJ2-1; possibly TRBD2 for D (7 bases). Per germline, CDR1 ENHRY and CDR2 SYGVKD. This CDR3 contains 15 residues. V dropped 3 bases and J dropped 3 bases, with 12 bases sitting between them.

This clone was observed a handful of times. The gene calls are TRBV4-3 and TRBJ1-5, with 10 positions matching TRBD1. The CDR3 has 15 residues. Germline CDR1 reads LGHNA; CDR2 reads YSLEER. V gave up 0 bases and J gave up 6 bases; unmatched junction bases: 2. CDR3 DNA sequence: TGCGCCAGCAGCCAAGATCGGGACAGGGGTCAGCCCCAGCATTTT. Its translation: CASSQDRDRGQPQHF.

This chain uses TRBV7-2 with TRBJ2-5, with a weak D call TRBD1 (6 bases). The CDR3 extends over 14 amino acids. In germline, CDR1 is SGHTA, CDR2 FQGNSA. Trimming took 4 bases from V and 2 from J, leaving 11 bases between them. The CDR3 nucleotides are TGTGCCAGCAGCTGGGGACATTCACAAGAGACCCAGTACTTC. Amino acids: CASSWGHSQETQYF.

The V gene is TRBV7-3, the J gene TRBJ2-1, with 7 bases identical to TRBD2. V shed 5 bases and J 4 bases; nucleotides not matched to a gene: 8. This CDR3 region has 15 residues. CDR1 is SGHTA, CDR2 FQGTGA, per germline. The CDR3 sequence: CASSPGGRGYNEQFF. CDR3 DNA: TGTGCCAGCAGCCCCGGAGGGCGGGGGTACAATGAGCAGTTCTTC.

The chain carries TRBV28 and TRBJ2-3, with a possible D match to TRBD1 (5 bases). Per germline, CDR1 MDHEN and CDR2 SYDVKM. CDR3 length: 15 residues. Trimming left V 3 bases short and J 2 bases short, with 12 bases between. CDR3 nucleotide sequence: TGTGCCAGCAGTTTCATAAGGGGCAACACAGATACGCAGTATTTT. It encodes CASSFIRGNTDTQYF. Drawing the rest from reference TRBV28 and TRBJ2-3, the complete variable domain is DVKVTQSSRYLVKRTGEKVFLECVQDMDHENMFWYRQDPGLGLRLIYFSYDVKMKEKGDIPEGYSVSREKKERFSLILESASTNQTSMYLCASSFIRGNTDTQYFGPGTRLTVL.

The gene calls are TRBV2 and TRBJ1-5, with D possibly TRBD1 on 6 matching bases. The CDR3 totals 14 residues. Trimming removed 4 bases from V and 2 bases from J, with 9 bases in between. Germline V gene lookup returns CDR1 SNHLY and CDR2 FYNNEI. The CDR3 DNA reads TGTGCCAGCAGTGGGGCAGGGGGCAATCAGCCCCAGCATTTT. The encoded protein is CASSGAGGNQPQHF.

J is TRBJ2-3 and V is TRBV9, with D hard to call. This CDR3 comprises 14 residues. CDR1 and CDR2 from the germline V gene are SGDLS and YYNGEE. V was pared by 1 base and J by 2 bases, with 8 bases between. CDR3 residues: CASSVRVFTDTQYF. The CDR3 DNA follows: TGTGCCAGCAGCGTACGGGTTTTCACAGATACGCAGTATTTT.

This clone was seen just once. The chain joins TRBV2 to TRBJ1-2; no clear D. CDR1 is SNHLY, CDR2 FYNNEI, per germline. CDR3 size: 15 residues. Deletions cut 8 bases from V and 4 bases from J, with 20 bases between. DNA for the CDR3: TGTGCCAGCCGAACAGAAAAGGCCGGCACCTATGGCTACACCTTC. Amino acid sequence: CASRTEKAGTYGYTF.

The rearrangement joins TRBV7-8 to TRBJ1-4; maybe TRBD1 (6 bases). V was shortened by 4 bases and J by 4 bases, with 19 bases between the two germline ends. From germline, CDR1 is SGHVS and CDR2 FQNEAQ. The CDR3 is 17 amino acids. CDR3 residues: CASSSGDITHINEKLFF. DNA for the CDR3: TGTGCCAGCAGCTCCGGGGACATTACCCACATTAATGAAAAACTGTTTTTT.

This chain uses TRBV28 with TRBJ1-6, with 10 bases identical to TRBD1. Germline assignment: CDR1 MDHEN and CDR2 SYDVKM. This CDR3 has 15 residues. V lost 5 bases to trimming and J lost 9 bases; unmatched junction nucleotides: 7. The CDR3 region is CASSLPGQGTSPLHF. The CDR3 nucleotides are TGTGCCAGCAGTCTACCGGGACAGGGGACTTCACCCCTCCACTTT.

The chain is built from TRBV19 and TRBJ2-5; D may be TRBD1 (5 bases). V was shortened by 3 bases and J by 0 bases, with 8 bases between the two germline ends. The germline CDR1 and CDR2 sequences are LNHDA and SQIVND (reference sequence). CDR3 size: 14 residues. CDR3 sequence reads: CASSISRDQETQYF. The CDR3, as DNA: TGTGCCAGTAGTATCTCCAGGGACCAAGAGACCCAGTACTTC.

The CDR3 spells CASSGRGSLGNSPLHF. CDR3 DNA: TGTGCCAGCAGCGGTCGGGGGTCGCTTGGGAATTCACCCCTCCACTTT. The rearrangement joins TRBV7-2 to TRBJ1-6; tentative D call: TRBD1 (5 bases). The germline V and J ends were trimmed by 5 bases and 7 bases, with 18 bases remaining between them. Germline CDR1 is SGHTA and CDR2 is FQGNSA. CDR3 length: 16 residues.

The J gene is TRBJ2-7, the V gene TRBV6-1, with D hard to call. The V and J ends lost 5 bases and 4 bases respectively, with 12 bases between them. The CDR3 length is 13 residues. Germline V gene sequence: CDR1 MNHNS, CDR2 SASEGT. The CDR3 DNA is TGTGCCAGCAGTACCGTGATTCAGTACGAGCAGTACTTC. This sequence encodes CASSTVIQYEQYF.

The gene calls are TRBV6-4 and TRBJ2-1; D may be TRBD2 (5 bases). This CDR3 contains 13 residues. Germline values: CDR1 MRHNA, CDR2 SNTAGT. The ends were cut back, 2 bases at V and 3 bases at J, with 5 bases in the middle. CDR3 amino acids: CASSDRDYNEQFF. In nucleotides, the CDR3 is TGTGCCAGCAGTGACCGGGACTACAATGAGCAGTTCTTC.

CDR3 loop: CAIRAGTGVANEQFF. The CDR3 DNA follows: TGTGCCATCAGGGCCGGGACAGGGGTTGCGAATGAGCAGTTCTTC. The chain links TRBV10-3 to TRBJ2-1; 10 bases agree with TRBD1. J lost 7 bases, V lost 6 bases, and 9 bases had no gene match. Germline-derived CDR1 and CDR2 are ENHRY and SYGVKD. The CDR3 consists of 15 residues.

The J gene is TRBJ1-3, the V gene TRBV18; TRBD1 matches 8 bases. The CDR3 runs to 17 residues. The ends lost 1 base at V and 4 bases at J; junction bases unmatched: 9. The germline V gene has CDR1 KGHSH and CDR2 LQKENI. The chain's CDR3 is CASSPRTGRLAGNTIYF. The CDR3 region has the DNA TGTGCCAGCTCACCACGGACAGGGCGGCTGGCCGGAAACACCATATATTTT.

In this sample, this clone turned up a few times. CDR3 sequence reads: CASSFSMDTQYF. The DNA for the CDR3 is TGTGCCAGCAGCTTTTCTATGGATACGCAGTATTTT. This sequence joins TRBV6-5 and TRBJ2-3, with D hard to call. V shed 6 bases and J shed 6 bases, with 10 bases lying between them. Germline V gene sequence: CDR1 MNHEY, CDR2 SVGAGI. The length of the CDR3 is 12 residues.

The chain joins TRBV5-4 to TRBJ2-2, with TRBD1 identical over 8 bases. Germline V gives CDR1 SGHNT, CDR2 YYREEE (reference sequence). The CDR3 is 14 amino acids. V shed 7 bases and J 5 bases; nucleotides not matched to a gene: 7. This CDR3 reads CASRGTGGTGELFF. DNA for the CDR3: TGTGCCAGCCGAGGCACAGGGGGGACCGGGGAGCTGTTTTTT.